The 31 T cell receptor beta chains presented below share a single source sample, sequenced in a study of CD8 T cell repertoires and HIV-1 epitope variants (dated by TCRdb to about 2020). These TCRs are of unknown antigen specificity. Library preparation employed the immunoSEQ multiplex PCR assay. Sourced from immuneACCESS, this table was stored by TCRdb with only in-frame sequences that have V and J called. A share of the clones is absent; for the studies checked, an unresolved V gene accounts for under half, and the remainder has no known explanation. In all, the sample holds about 5,900 clones, and roughly 60% of those were seen once. The ten largest clones take up roughly 40% of the sample. The material sequenced was cultured CD8+ T cells derived from PBMCs. These TCRs come from a male donor with HIV.

The chain has TRBV6-1 and TRBJ2-3; TRBD2 aligns across 13 bases. Germline CDR1 and CDR2: MNHNS and SASEGT. CDR3 length equals 15 residues. V shed 3 bases, J shed 4 bases, and the junction held 1 base outside the gene matches. The CDR3 reads CASSETSGRPDTQYF. The CDR3 region has the DNA TGTGCCAGCAGTGAGACTAGCGGGAGGCCAGATACGCAGTATTTT.

The CDR3 DNA reads as TGTGCCAGTAGTCCGCAAGGACTAGCGGGACCTATTAACAATGAGCAGTTCTTC. It codes for CASSPQGLAGPINNEQFF. V is TRBV19 and J is TRBJ2-1; TRBD2 aligns across 12 bases. V shed 5 bases, J shed 5 bases, and the junction held 13 bases outside the gene matches. The germline V gene has CDR1 LNHDA and CDR2 SQIVND (reference sequence). This CDR3 spans 18 amino acids.

V and J are TRBV28 and TRBJ1-1; 7 bases match TRBD1. The germline gives CDR1 MDHEN, CDR2 SYDVKM. With 6 bases clipped from V and 6 bases from J, the junction kept 4 bases outside the gene matches. This CDR3 spans 12 amino acids. The CDR3 sequence is CASSQGTAEAFF. CDR3 nucleotides: TGTGCCAGCAGCCAAGGGACAGCTGAAGCTTTCTTT.

The chain has TRBV28 and TRBJ2-7; TRBD1 might be the D (5 bases). CDR1 and CDR2 (germline): MDHEN, SYDVKM. The CDR3 consists of 12 residues. V was pared by 5 bases and J by 9 bases, with 14 bases between. The CDR3 spells CASSRQVTGQYF. The CDR3 bases are TGTGCCAGCAGTCGGCAGGTCACAGGGCAGTACTTC. The complete variable domain, with remaining parts taken from reference TRBV28 and TRBJ2-7, reads DVKVTQSSRYLVKRTGEKVFLECVQDMDHENMFWYRQDPGLGLRLIYFSYDVKMKEKGDIPEGYSVSREKKERFSLILESASTNQTSMYLCASSRQVTGQYFGPGTRLTVT.

This clone was detected only a few times. The chain links TRBV4-3 to TRBJ1-2; perhaps TRBD1 as D (6 bases). This CDR3 contains 15 residues. Germline CDR1 and CDR2: LGHNA and YSLEER. The V end was cut by 3 bases, the J end by 2 bases, with 13 bases between. CDR3 coding DNA: TGCGCCAGCAGCCAGTCGCGGGGGCTGAACTATGGCTACACCTTC. Protein product: CASSQSRGLNYGYTF.

This sequence joins TRBV4-2 and TRBJ1-1, with no clear D. Per the germline V gene, CDR1 is LGHNA and CDR2 is YNFKEQ. The CDR3 sequence is 15 residues long. The ends were cut back, 5 bases at V and 2 bases at J, with 15 bases in the middle. The CDR3 loop is CASSSLSQVNTEAFF. The CDR3 coding sequence is TGTGCCAGCAGCTCTCTATCACAAGTAAACACTGAAGCTTTCTTT.

This clone was found a few times. This chain links TRBV4-2 with TRBJ2-7; TRBD2 aligns across 8 bases. The CDR3 covers 17 residues. The germline gives CDR1 LGHNA, CDR2 YNFKEQ. J was trimmed by 3 bases and V by 0 bases; bases with no gene match: 10. CDR3 DNA: TGTGCCAGCAGCCAAGATATACTCGGGAGGGGCAGCTACGAGCAGTACTTC. It specifies CASSQDILGRGSYEQYF.

V usage is TRBV7-8 and J usage is TRBJ2-6, with D possibly matching TRBD2 (5 bases). The germline CDR1 and CDR2 sequences are SGHVS and FQNEAQ. The CDR3 runs 17 residues. V lost 1 base and J lost 4, with 14 bases in between. The CDR3: CASSLGGGLSGANVLTF. DNA for the CDR3: TGTGCCAGCAGCTTAGGGGGTGGACTTAGCGGGGCCAACGTCCTGACTTTC.

The chain recombines TRBV11-1 with TRBJ2-7; 11 nucleotides agree with TRBD2. The germline V gene encodes CDR1 SGHAT and CDR2 FQDESV (reference sequence). This CDR3 contains 15 residues. The trim removed 5 bases at V and 2 bases at J, leaving 5 bases unmatched. The CDR3 region is CASSPGLAETYEQYF. The CDR3 DNA reads as TGTGCCAGCAGCCCGGGACTAGCGGAGACCTACGAGCAGTACTTC.

The chain carries TRBV7-6 and TRBJ2-5, with 14 bases aligning to TRBD2. Germline trimming cut 5 bases from V and 10 bases from J; bases unmatched to any gene: 9. The CDR3 contains 15 residues. The germline V gene encodes CDR1 SGHVS and CDR2 FNYEAQ. The CDR3 protein is CASSPGGLAGGDQYF. Written as DNA, the CDR3 is TGTGCCAGCAGCCCCGGAGGACTAGCGGGGGGAGACCAGTACTTC.

The chain couples TRBV10-3 to TRBJ1-5; TRBD1 matches at 7 bases. CDR1 and CDR2 from the germline V gene are ENHRY and SYGVKD. V was clipped by 6 bases and J by 5 bases; unmatched bases: 4. CDR3 size: 13 residues. The CDR3 spells CAIRGQPDQPQHF. For the CDR3, the DNA is TGTGCCATCAGGGGACAGCCAGATCAGCCCCAGCATTTT.

This rearrangement joins TRBV7-2 to TRBJ1-1; D remains unclear. Germline V lookup: CDR1 SGHTA, CDR2 FQGNSA. The CDR3 is made up of 14 amino acids. The V and J ends lost 5 bases and 1 base respectively, with 11 bases between them. CDR3 in DNA: TGTGCCAGCAGCCCCAACAAAGGGAACACTGAAGCTTTCTTT. It yields the protein CASSPNKGNTEAFF.

The CDR3 loop reads CASSLSGEQYF. The DNA for the CDR3 is TGTGCCAGCAGTCTTAGCGGTGAGCAGTACTTC. The chain uses TRBV14 and TRBJ2-7, with D tentatively TRBD2 (6 bases). Germline V CDR1 and CDR2: SGHDN, FVKESK. The CDR3 spans 11 residues. V was clipped by 6 bases and J by 7 bases, with 10 bases between them.

This chain links TRBV4-2 with TRBJ2-3; 9 bases are shared with TRBD1. The germline CDR1 and CDR2 sequences are LGHNA and YNFKEQ. This CDR3 spans 16 amino acids. The trim removed 4 bases at V and 3 bases at J, leaving 8 bases unmatched. The DNA of the CDR3 is TGTGCCAGCAGCCCCTCCCCGGGACAGGGAACAGATACGCAGTATTTT. Translated, it gives CASSPSPGQGTDTQYF.

The chain couples TRBV7-5 to TRBJ2-7; TRBD2 is the table's D call and was not checked against the DNA. TRBV7-5 is a known pseudogene. This CDR3 has 12 residues. The DNA of the CDR3 is TGTGCCAGCAGCTTACGAGCGGGCGAGCAGTACTTC. Translation gives CASSLRAGEQYF.

This clone was found once. The rearrangement joins TRBV25-1 to TRBJ2-5; the D call may be TRBD1 or TRBD2 (5 bases each). V was pared by 1 base and J by 5 bases, with 17 bases between. The CDR3 loop spans 16 amino acids. Germline loops: CDR1 MGHDK, CDR2 SYGVNS. The CDR3: CASSEWGSVRSETQYF. The CDR3 bases are TGTGCCAGCAGTGAATGGGGGTCAGTACGTTCGGAGACCCAGTACTTC.

The chain carries TRBV9 and TRBJ1-6; no clear D gene. V lost 2 bases and J lost 5, with 8 bases in between. The CDR3 has 14 amino acids. Germline-derived CDR1 and CDR2 are SGDLS and YYNGEE. The CDR3 DNA reads TGTGCCAGCAGCGTCGGGCAGGATAATTCACCCCTCCACTTT. Translation: CASSVGQDNSPLHF.

V usage is TRBV30 and J usage is TRBJ2-6; D is possibly TRBD2 (5 bases). This CDR3 is built from 14 residues. Looked up from germline, CDR1 is GTSNPN and CDR2 is SVGIG (reference sequence). With 1 base removed from V and 1 base from J, the gap between germline ends came to 5 bases. This chain's CDR3 is CAWSAGSGANVLTF. Here the CDR3 DNA reads TGTGCCTGGAGTGCGGGGTCTGGGGCCAACGTCCTGACTTTC.

V gene TRBV6-6 combines with J gene TRBJ2-1, with TRBD2 matching 10 bases. The junction had 5 bases not matched to a gene; V was cut back by 7 bases and J by 5 bases. There are 14 residues in the CDR3. Germline CDR1 is MNHNY and CDR2 is SVGAGI (reference sequence). The CDR3 sequence: CASNLAGEDNEQFF. CDR3 DNA sequence: TGTGCCAGCAATCTAGCGGGGGAAGACAATGAGCAGTTCTTC.

This chain joins TRBV6-5 and TRBJ2-3; D not resolved. The V gene's germline CDR1 is MNHEY and CDR2 SVGAGI. This CDR3 has 14 amino acids. Trimming took off 1 base at V and 1 base at J, with 6 bases between the two ends. The CDR3 nucleotides read TGTGCCAGCAGTTACTGGGTACGCACAGATACGCAGTATTTT. Its protein product is CASSYWVRTDTQYF.

V usage is TRBV15 and J usage is TRBJ2-1; a possible D gene is TRBD2 (6 bases). In germline, CDR1 is LNHNV, CDR2 YYDKDF (reference sequence). There are 12 residues in the CDR3. V was trimmed by 5 bases and J by 9 bases, leaving 11 bases between them. CDR3 DNA: TGTGCCACCAGCCTAGCGTCGGGTGAGCAGTTCTTC. Translating it yields CATSLASGEQFF.

The chain carries TRBV7-2 and TRBJ2-7; 8 bases agree with TRBD2. Germline CDR1 SGHTA, CDR2 FQGNSA. Losses at the gene ends were 2 bases for V and 2 bases for J; bases not matched to a gene: 5. CDR3 length equals 15 residues. In DNA, the CDR3 is TGTGCCAGCAGCTTAATATTGCGGGGGGCCTACGAGCAGTACTTC. Translating gives CASSLILRGAYEQYF.

The chain links TRBV19 to TRBJ2-2; D possibly corresponds to TRBD1 (5 bases). The CDR3 covers 12 residues. Germline-derived CDR1 and CDR2 are LNHDA and SQIVND (reference sequence). Trimming stripped 8 bases from V and 6 bases from J, with 10 bases between. The CDR3 bases are TGTGCCAGTGGGTGGGGCCCCGGGGAGCTGTTTTTT. It encodes CASGWGPGELFF.

This CDR3 reads CASSEDPQGIFQPQHF. CDR3 DNA: TGTGCCAGCAGTGAAGACCCTCAGGGGATATTCCAGCCCCAGCATTTT. This chain joins TRBV6-1 and TRBJ1-5, with D possibly being TRBD1 (6 bases). V was cut by 1 base and J by 7 bases, with 17 bases left in between. The length of the CDR3 is 16 residues. CDR1 and CDR2 from the germline V gene are MNHNS and SASEGT.

The chain couples TRBV11-3 to TRBJ2-2; D may correspond to TRBD1 or TRBD2 (5 bases each). The CDR3 runs 14 residues. Germline lookup yields CDR1 SGHNT and CDR2 YENEEA. With 3 bases removed from V and 5 bases from J, the gap between germline ends came to 10 bases. In DNA form, the CDR3 reads TGTGCCAGCAGCTTTAGAGGGGAAACCGGGGAGCTGTTTTTT. This gives the protein CASSFRGETGELFF.

V is TRBV30 and J is TRBJ2-7, with 10 nucleotides matching TRBD1. The length of the CDR3 is 14 residues. Germline lookup yields CDR1 GTSNPN and CDR2 SVGIG (reference sequence). Unmatched junction bases numbered 6, after V lost 2 bases and J lost 5 bases. CDR3 nucleotides: TGTGCCTGGAGTACCGGGACAGGGGCGAACGAGCAGTACTTC. Translation gives CAWSTGTGANEQYF.

This clone has just a few counts. V usage is TRBV12-5 and J usage is TRBJ2-7; D call uncertain. The CDR3 runs to 13 residues. The germline V gene encodes CDR1 LGHNT and CDR2 FRNRAP. V was shortened by 3 bases and J by 3 bases, with 9 bases between the two germline ends. Here the CDR3 reads CASGLDGSYEQYF. The CDR3, as DNA: TGTGCTAGTGGTTTAGATGGCAGCTACGAGCAGTACTTC.

In its sample, this clone was seen once. V usage is TRBV7-2 and J usage is TRBJ2-1; D is uncertain. The germline CDR1 and CDR2 sequences are SGHTA and FQGNSA. V was clipped by 2 bases and J by 7 bases, with 9 bases between them. The CDR3 totals 13 residues. The CDR3 DNA is TGTGCCAGCAGCTTACAACCACGGAATGAGCAGTTCTTC. Protein: CASSLQPRNEQFF.

The chain has TRBV7-8 and TRBJ2-1; the match to TRBD2 covers 13 bases. J gave up 7 bases and V 1 base, and 4 bases lay outside the gene matches. The CDR3 runs 16 residues. Germline V gives CDR1 SGHVS, CDR2 FQNEAQ. This chain's CDR3 is CASSLGAGLAGNEQFF. The CDR3 coding sequence is TGTGCCAGCAGCTTAGGGGCGGGACTAGCGGGAAATGAGCAGTTCTTC.

A single count supports this clone. The chain combines TRBV29-1 with TRBJ2-4; 8 bases line up with TRBD1. Trimming took 4 bases from V and 6 from J; bases not matched to a gene: 8. CDR1 and CDR2 from the germline V gene are SQVTM and ANQGSEA. This CDR3 is built from 14 residues. Written as DNA, the CDR3 is TGCAGCGTTGGCCCCAGGGGGCAGGGAAACATTCAGTACTTC. Residues: CSVGPRGQGNIQYF.

The chain combines TRBV28 with TRBJ1-5, with 7 bases identical to TRBD1. Looked up from germline, CDR1 is MDHEN and CDR2 is SYDVKM. Germline trimming cut 7 bases from V and 3 bases from J; bases unmatched to any gene: 6. The CDR3 has 14 residues. The CDR3 protein is CASTRTGDNQPQHF. The CDR3, as DNA: TGTGCCAGCACTCGGACAGGAGACAATCAGCCCCAGCATTTT.